The 9 T cell receptor beta chains given below trace back to one sample, sequenced in a study of patients and donors after allogeneic stem cell transplantation. TCRdb re-called the RT-PCR reads through MiXCR, storing one row per CDR3 protein. The sample includes roughly 230,000 distinct CDR3 sequences, 11% to 15% of them seen just once. The source material was blood, either unsorted or a sorted T cell fraction (not recorded which). The receptor source for this set is a human donor who was either an allogeneic HSCT recipient or a stem cell or donor lymphocyte infusion donor (not recorded which). It is not recorded whose cells these are; they may come from a transplant donor.

V usage is TRBV5-5 and J usage is TRBJ1-5; D might be TRBD1 (6 bases). V was pared by 2 bases and J by 5 bases, with 11 bases between. Per germline, CDR1 SGHKS and CDR2 YYEKEE (reference sequence). The CDR3 is made up of 14 amino acids. CDR3 sequence reads: CASSFPGVDQPQHF. The CDR3 coding sequence is TGTGCCAGCAGCTTCCCAGGGGTGGATCAGCCCCAGCATTTT.

This clonotype was seen ten or more times. The gene calls are TRBV12-3 or TRBV12-4 and TRBJ1-2, with D perhaps matching TRBD1 (5 bases). V lost 6 bases and J 7 bases, leaving 9 bases between the germline ends. The CDR3 contains 11 residues. The chain's CDR3 is CASSLDTGYTF. CDR3 DNA: TGTGCCAGCAGCCTGGACACTGGCTACACCTTC.

About this clonotype: A clone one base away is much larger, so this may be a read error. J is TRBJ2-7 and V is TRBV12-3 or TRBV12-4; 7 nucleotides agree with TRBD2. The J segment lost 9 bases and the V segment lost 2 bases, leaving 7 bases of the junction unmatched. The CDR3 spans 13 residues. The CDR3 DNA reads TGTGCCAGCAGTTTATCTAGCGGATGCGGGCAGTACTTC. The encoded protein is CASSLSSGCGQYF.

This clonotype was observed at least ten times. The chain recombines TRBV5-1 with TRBJ2-6; 7 nucleotides line up with TRBD2. The CDR3 length is 16 residues. Unmatched junction bases numbered 2, after V lost 0 bases and J lost 2 bases. Germline V CDR1 and CDR2: SGHRS, YFSETQ. In DNA, the CDR3 is TGCGCCAGCAGCTTGGCGGGGGGTACTGGGGCCAACGTCCTGACTTTC. Translating gives CASSLAGGTGANVLTF.

This clonotype came up many times. The chain recombines TRBV6-1 with TRBJ1-1; 11 bases match TRBD1. This CDR3 is 13 amino acids long. Germline V gene lookup returns CDR1 MNHNS and CDR2 SASEGT. The ends lost 8 bases at V and 3 bases at J; junction bases unmatched: 2. The CDR3 sequence is CASRDRGYTEAFF. As DNA, the CDR3 is TGTGCCAGCCGGGACAGGGGGTACACTGAAGCTTTCTTT.

This clonotype has a handful of counts. The chain is built from TRBV12-3 or TRBV12-4 and TRBJ2-7; 9 bases fit TRBD1. V was clipped by 4 bases and J by 7 bases; unmatched bases: 8. The CDR3 has 14 residues. The CDR3 bases are TGTGCCAGCAGTTCCCGGGACAGGGTCGGGGAGCAGTACTTC. This translates into CASSSRDRVGEQYF.

The V gene is TRBV4-2, the J gene TRBJ1-5; 10 positions match TRBD1. The CDR3 length is 20 residues. Germline CDR1 LGHNA, CDR2 YNFKEQ. V gave up 4 bases and J gave up 7 bases; unmatched junction bases: 22. Written as DNA, the CDR3 is TGTGCCAGCAGCCCTACGGCAGGACAGGGGGTTCTTGCATCGTCCCAGCCCCAGCATTTT. Translating it yields CASSPTAGQGVLASSQPQHF.

This clonotype was seen a handful of times. The rearrangement links TRBV30 to TRBJ2-7; 7 bases fit TRBD1. Germline CDR1 GTSNPN, CDR2 SVGIG (reference sequence). The V segment lost 2 bases and the J segment 2 bases; nucleotides outside the gene matches: 3. The length of the CDR3 is 13 residues. CDR3 DNA sequence: TGTGCCTGGAGTTCGGGACAGCCCTACGAGCAGTACTTC. Residues: CAWSSGQPYEQYF.

In its sample, this clonotype was seen many times. The genes are TRBV7-2 and TRBJ1-1, with no clear D. There are 13 residues in the CDR3. The V gene lost 3 bases and the J gene lost 1 base, with 6 bases spanning the gap. Germline lookup yields CDR1 SGHTA and CDR2 FQGNSA. CDR3 region: CASSFFQNTEAFF. The DNA of the CDR3 is TGTGCCAGCAGCTTTTTTCAGAACACTGAAGCTTTCTTT.